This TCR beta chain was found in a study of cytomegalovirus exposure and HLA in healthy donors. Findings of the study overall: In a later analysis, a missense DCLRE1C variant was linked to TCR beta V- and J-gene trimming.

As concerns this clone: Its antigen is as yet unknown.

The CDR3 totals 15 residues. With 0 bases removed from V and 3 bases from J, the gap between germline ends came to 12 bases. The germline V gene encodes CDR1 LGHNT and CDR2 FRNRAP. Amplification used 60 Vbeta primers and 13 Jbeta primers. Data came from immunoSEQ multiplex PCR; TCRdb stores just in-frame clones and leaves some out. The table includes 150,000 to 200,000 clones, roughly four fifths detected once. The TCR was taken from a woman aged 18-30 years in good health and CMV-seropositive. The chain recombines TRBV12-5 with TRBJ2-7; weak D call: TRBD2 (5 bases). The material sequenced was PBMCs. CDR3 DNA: TGTGCTAGTGGTTTGGTAACGGGATTTAGCTACGAGCAGTACTTC. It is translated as CASGLVTGFSYEQYF.